This T cell receptor beta chain was recorded in a study of early T cells in non-severe SARS-CoV-2 infection. This clonotype was seen only once. Attached unique molecular identifiers marked individual cDNA molecules. TCRdb reprocessed the 5' RACE reads with MiXCR, giving one entry per CDR3 protein. The sample records 30,000 to 45,000 distinct CDR3 sequences, 3.9% being singletons. Sequencing was performed on whole blood. This TCR came from an adult who was a healthcare worker with PCR-confirmed SARS-CoV-2 infection or an uninfected control (not recorded which).

The CDR3 sequence: CASSSTAGGQPQHF. CDR3 sequence (DNA): TGTGCCAGCAGCTCTACAGCGGGGGGTCAGCCCCAGCATTTT. The V call is TRBV7-9, the J call TRBJ1-5; maybe TRBD1 (5 bases). Trimming took 4 bases from V and 6 from J, leaving 13 bases between them. The CDR3 spans 14 residues. The germline V gene has CDR1 SEHNR and CDR2 FQNEAQ (reference sequence).